The clone carrying this TCR beta chain was counted a few times. The data originate from a study of identical twins. Germline V lookup: CDR1 MGHRA, CDR2 YSYEKL. The CDR3 sequence is 14 residues long. The ends were cut back, 2 bases at V and 6 bases at J, with 13 bases in the middle. With no exceptions, donors were healthy Caucasians. Unique molecular identifiers were present on the cDNA, and a universal primer site came from template switching. TCRdb ran MiXCR on the 5' RACE reads and lists one entry per CDR3 protein. The sample has 100,000 or so distinct CDR3 sequences; 5.9% are singletons. What was sequenced was memory T cells sorted from blood. The chain has TRBV4-1 and TRBJ1-2; D is unresolved. The sequence came from a woman between 50 and 59 years old in good health. The CDR3 DNA reads TGCGCCAGCAGCCAATGGGGTAAAGATGATGGCTACACCTTC. Translation gives CASSQWGKDDGYTF.